A single TCR beta chain is shown here with its context. These data are taken from a study of blood T cell repertoires in COVID-19. Clones were read by immunoSEQ multiplex PCR, and TCRdb kept only the in-frame ones, dropping some. The repertoire holds about 130,000 clones, with roughly 89% as singletons. The specimen sequenced was peripheral blood. The clonotype originates from a man aged 55 to 70 with COVID-19, enrolled during active disease.

The CDR3 region is CASSLGNRRSYEQYF. The CDR3 DNA follows: TGTGCCAGCAGCTTAGGAAACAGGCGATCCTACGAGCAGTACTTC. V gene TRBV7-2 combines with J gene TRBJ2-7; tentative D call: TRBD1 (5 bases). Between the trimmed V and J ends, which lost 1 base and 1 base, there was a span of 11 bases. CDR3 size: 15 residues. From germline, CDR1 is SGHTA and CDR2 FQGNSA.